One sample yielded the 27 T cell receptor beta chains listed below, sequenced in a study of T cell responses to AZD1222 COVID-19 vaccine. Sequencing was performed with immunoSEQ multiplex PCR; in TCRdb, only in-frame clones are kept and a portion is missing. The table shows over 70,000 clones, with 88% occurring only once. The sequences come from peripheral blood, collected on day 0 of AZD1222 vaccination. Receptors were obtained from an adult in good health.

The chain recombines TRBV28 with TRBJ2-7; 8 positions agree with TRBD1. The CDR3 runs to 15 residues. V shed 6 bases and J 0 bases; nucleotides not matched to a gene: 7. Germline CDR1 is MDHEN and CDR2 is SYDVKM. The CDR3 here is CASRDGQGGSYEQYF. The CDR3 DNA reads as TGTGCCAGCAGGGATGGACAGGGTGGCTCCTACGAGCAGTACTTC.

The chain uses TRBV11-2 and TRBJ2-1; 10 nucleotides line up with TRBD2. The germline V gene has CDR1 SGHAT and CDR2 FQNNGV. V lost 3 bases to trimming and J lost 5 bases; unmatched junction nucleotides: 4. The CDR3 sequence is 15 residues long. CDR3 nucleotides: TGTGCCAGCAGCTTTAGCGGGAGGTCAAACAATGAGCAGTTCTTC. Translated, it gives CASSFSGRSNNEQFF.

This sequence joins TRBV7-8 and TRBJ2-5, with 7 bases that match TRBD2. CDR3 length: 18 residues. Germline assignment: CDR1 SGHVS and CDR2 FQNEAQ. Unmatched junction bases numbered 20, after V lost 1 base and J lost 9 bases. The CDR3, as DNA: TGTGCCAGCAGCTTAGGGGAGGGAGGAGCGAGAGCGGGATTCGCCCAGTACTTC. Translating it yields CASSLGEGGARAGFAQYF.

The chain couples TRBV19 to TRBJ2-5; perhaps D is TRBD1 or TRBD2 (6 bases each). From germline, CDR1 is LNHDA and CDR2 SQIVND (reference sequence). V was shortened by 5 bases and J by 5 bases, with 15 bases between the two germline ends. CDR3 length: 14 residues. The CDR3 nucleotides are TGTGCCAGTAGTCTTCGGGGGCACTTGGAGACCCAGTACTTC. This translates into CASSLRGHLETQYF.

V usage is TRBV28 and J usage is TRBJ1-2; no definite D call. The CDR3 sequence is 15 residues long. Germline V gene data show CDR1 as MDHEN and CDR2 as SYDVKM. V gave up 8 bases and J gave up 3 bases, with 19 bases separating them. This CDR3 reads CASGYLGVAYYGYTF. In DNA, the CDR3 is TGTGCCAGCGGGTATTTAGGAGTGGCGTACTATGGCTACACCTTC.

V gene TRBV11-2 combines with J gene TRBJ2-7; D might be TRBD1 (6 bases). Germline V gene lookup returns CDR1 SGHAT and CDR2 FQNNGV. This CDR3 is 14 amino acids long. V shed 5 bases and J shed 4 bases, with 15 bases lying between them. As DNA, the CDR3 is TGTGCCAGCAGCCACACAGCGGACAGATACGAGCAGTACTTC. This codes for CASSHTADRYEQYF.

The CDR3 DNA reads as TGTGCCAGCAGTGATTCCAGGTGGAGCACCGGGGAGCTGTTTTTT. It is translated as CASSDSRWSTGELFF. The chain carries TRBV25-1 and TRBJ2-2; D gene uncertain. This CDR3 comprises 15 residues. The V end was cut by 3 bases, the J end by 4 bases, with 12 bases between. From germline, CDR1 is MGHDK and CDR2 SYGVNS.

J is TRBJ2-2 and V is TRBV18; 9 positions agree with TRBD1. This CDR3 region has 20 residues. With 2 bases clipped from V and 12 bases from J, the junction kept 25 bases outside the gene matches. Per the germline V gene, CDR1 is KGHSH and CDR2 is LQKENI. The CDR3 is CASSPGTGSIPGTATWQLFF. Here the CDR3 DNA reads TGTGCCAGCTCACCAGGGACAGGGAGTATACCCGGGACCGCCACATGGCAGCTGTTTTTT.

The rearrangement uses TRBV9 and TRBJ2-3; 8 bases fit TRBD2. The trim removed 3 bases at V and 5 bases at J, leaving 11 bases unmatched. The CDR3 loop spans 16 amino acids. Germline CDR1 reads SGDLS; CDR2 reads YYNGEE. CDR3 coding DNA: TGTGCCAGCAGCGCCCCCGGCGGGAGGTCGGGAGATACGCAGTATTTT. Translating gives CASSAPGGRSGDTQYF.

Details on this clone: It is unclear where the CDR3 begins or ends on the DNA, so no DNA is shown, and the CDR3 is as TCRdb lists it. The chain joins TRBV11-2 to TRBJ2-3; the table's D call, TRBD1, was not checked against the DNA. Per germline, CDR1 SGHAT and CDR2 FQNNGV. The CDR3 is made up of 17 amino acids, end residues included. The CDR3: CASSLLGFGPGTDTQYF.

The CDR3 coding sequence is TGCGCCAGCAGCGCGGATGGAGAACGCACAGATACGCAGTATTTT. Residues: CASSADGERTDTQYF. The rearrangement links TRBV5-1 to TRBJ2-3; D is unclear. V was clipped by 4 bases and J by 1 base, with 13 bases between them. CDR1 SGHRS and CDR2 YFSETQ come from the germline V gene. There are 15 residues in the CDR3.

CDR3 in amino acids: CASRKGSSGANVLTF. CDR3 bases: TGTGCCAGTAGAAAGGGAAGCTCTGGGGCCAACGTCCTGACTTTC. The chain links TRBV19 to TRBJ2-6; no firm D call. CDR1 and CDR2 from the germline V gene are LNHDA and SQIVND (reference sequence). This CDR3 is 15 amino acids long. V was shortened by 6 bases and J by 0 bases, with 9 bases between the two germline ends.

The chain employs TRBV7-3 and TRBJ2-1; 9 bases are a match to TRBD1. Germline CDR1 and CDR2: SGHTA and FQGTGA. V lost 6 bases to trimming and J lost 14 bases; unmatched junction nucleotides: 11. This CDR3 is built from 13 residues. The DNA for the CDR3 is TGTGCCAGCAGAGGACAGGGGAGTCCCGACAAGTTCTTC. It specifies CASRGQGSPDKFF.

The J gene is TRBJ1-1, the V gene TRBV7-3; D remains ambiguous. V dropped 1 base and J dropped 2 bases, with 5 bases sitting between them. Germline V CDR1 and CDR2: SGHTA, FQGTGA. CDR3 length: 13 residues. The CDR3 is CASSLIVNTEAFF. The CDR3 bases are TGTGCCAGCAGCTTAATTGTCAACACTGAAGCTTTCTTT.

The chain has TRBV18 and TRBJ2-7, with TRBD1 identical over 7 bases. This CDR3 spans 15 amino acids. Germline trimming cut 3 bases from V and 1 base from J; bases unmatched to any gene: 6. Germline assignment: CDR1 KGHSH and CDR2 LQKENI. The DNA for the CDR3 is TGTGCCAGCTCACCGGGCAGGGGGTTTTCCTACGAGCAGTACTTC. Its protein product is CASSPGRGFSYEQYF. The full variable domain, completed using reference TRBV18 and TRBJ2-7, is NAGVMQNPRHLVRRRGQEARLRCSPMKGHSHVYWYRQLPEEGLKFMVYLQKENIIDESGMPKERFSAEFPKEGPSILRIQQVVRGDSAAYFCASSPGRGFSYEQYFGPGTRLTVT.

This clone has just a few counts. The chain uses TRBV9 and TRBJ1-1; unclear D gene. The V end lost 0 bases, the J end lost 1 base, and 10 bases lay between the germline ends. The germline V gene has CDR1 SGDLS and CDR2 YYNGEE. The CDR3 is 15 amino acids. The CDR3 sequence is CASSVGALGNTEAFF. DNA of the CDR3: TGTGCCAGCAGCGTAGGTGCGCTCGGGAACACTGAAGCTTTCTTT.

The chain recombines TRBV5-1 with TRBJ2-3, with D perhaps TRBD2 (7 bases). Between the trimmed V and J ends, which lost 3 bases and 2 bases, there was a span of 10 bases. Germline values: CDR1 SGHRS, CDR2 YFSETQ. The CDR3 sequence is 14 residues long. The CDR3 loop reads CASSWEGVTDTQYF. In DNA form, the CDR3 reads TGCGCCAGCAGCTGGGAGGGGGTCACAGATACGCAGTATTTT.

This chain uses TRBV7-8 with TRBJ2-1; 9 bases map to TRBD2. The germline V gene encodes CDR1 SGHVS and CDR2 FQNEAQ. V was pared by 5 bases and J by 6 bases, with 11 bases of the junction left unmatched. This CDR3 has 16 amino acids. CDR3 amino acids: CASSPGGGRARNEQFF. The CDR3 nucleotides read TGTGCCAGCAGCCCTGGGGGCGGGAGGGCTCGCAATGAGCAGTTCTTC.

This chain joins TRBV4-2 and TRBJ1-6, with TRBD1 as a possible D gene (5 bases). The CDR3 is made up of 18 amino acids. Germline V gives CDR1 LGHNA, CDR2 YNFKEQ. The V gene lost 5 bases and the J gene lost 2 bases, with 19 bases spanning the gap. The CDR3 sequence is CASSSKGRFLPYNSPLHF. The CDR3 DNA sequence: TGTGCCAGCAGCTCCAAGGGACGCTTTCTTCCCTATAATTCACCCCTCCACTTT.

This clone was observed a single time. CDR3 coding DNA: TGTGCCACCAGCAGTGGGACCCTCGCGAGGAACACTGAAGCTTTCTTT. Translating it yields CATSSGTLARNTEAFF. The chain carries TRBV15 and TRBJ1-1; a possible D gene is TRBD1 (5 bases). This CDR3 is built from 16 residues. V lost 3 bases and J 1 base, leaving 15 bases between the germline ends. Germline V CDR1 and CDR2: LNHNV, YYDKDF (reference sequence).

This clone occurred many times. The V and J genes are TRBV6-4 and TRBJ2-3; 9 bases fit TRBD2. The V segment lost 0 bases and the J segment 4 bases; nucleotides outside the gene matches: 2. Germline CDR1 reads MRHNA; CDR2 reads SNTAGT. This CDR3 has 15 amino acids. In nucleotides, the CDR3 is TGTGCCAGCAGTGACTCGGCGGGAGGGCCAGATACGCAGTATTTT. This encodes CASSDSAGGPDTQYF.

The gene calls are TRBV9 and TRBJ1-1; 11 bases are shared with TRBD1. CDR1 and CDR2 from the germline V gene are SGDLS and YYNGEE. This CDR3 has 17 residues. J was trimmed by 3 bases and V by 4 bases; bases with no gene match: 11. The CDR3 coding sequence is TGTGCCAGCAGCCCCCAGGGGGGGACAGGGGGGTACACTGAAGCTTTCTTT. This gives the protein CASSPQGGTGGYTEAFF.

The chain has TRBV7-9 and TRBJ1-1; maybe TRBD1 (5 bases). The CDR3 covers 11 residues. CDR1 and CDR2 (germline): SEHNR, FQNEAQ (reference sequence). Deletions cut 1 base from V and 10 bases from J, with 7 bases between. CDR3 sequence: CASSLGQGAFF. In nucleotides, the CDR3 is TGTGCCAGCAGCTTAGGGCAGGGAGCTTTCTTT.

This chain uses TRBV24-1 with TRBJ1-4; the match to TRBD1 covers 8 bases. The V gene's germline CDR1 is KGHDR and CDR2 SFDVKD. J lost 8 bases, V lost 4 bases, and 2 bases had no gene match. This CDR3 spans 13 amino acids. The CDR3 bases are TGTGCCACCAGTGACGACAGGGGCGAAAAACTGTTTTTT. It codes for CATSDDRGEKLFF.

The V gene is TRBV28, the J gene TRBJ1-2; 8 positions agree with TRBD1. Per the germline V gene, CDR1 is MDHEN and CDR2 is SYDVKM. CDR3 length equals 15 residues. Trimming at V came to 4 bases and at J to 0 bases, leaving 4 bases not matched to a gene. As DNA, the CDR3 is TGTGCCAGCAGTTCACGGGACAGGACTAACTATGGCTACACCTTC. Residues: CASSSRDRTNYGYTF.

The sample holds many counts of this clone. The J gene is TRBJ1-4, the V gene TRBV29-1; possibly TRBD1 for D (5 bases). The CDR3 covers 13 residues. Per germline, CDR1 SQVTM and CDR2 ANQGSEA. Trimming pared 5 bases from V and 6 bases from J, leaving 13 bases between. The DNA for the CDR3 is TGCAGCGTTCTTGGGGGGGTCGATGAAAAACTGTTTTTT. Protein product: CSVLGGVDEKLFF.

The chain carries TRBV2 and TRBJ2-7; a weak D match, TRBD2 (5 bases). Trimming stripped 7 bases from V and 3 bases from J, with 16 bases between. The CDR3 covers 14 residues. CDR1 SNHLY and CDR2 FYNNEI come from the germline V gene. The CDR3: CASMRAPDYYEQYF. The CDR3 coding sequence is TGTGCCAGCATGAGGGCCCCAGATTACTACGAGCAGTACTTC.